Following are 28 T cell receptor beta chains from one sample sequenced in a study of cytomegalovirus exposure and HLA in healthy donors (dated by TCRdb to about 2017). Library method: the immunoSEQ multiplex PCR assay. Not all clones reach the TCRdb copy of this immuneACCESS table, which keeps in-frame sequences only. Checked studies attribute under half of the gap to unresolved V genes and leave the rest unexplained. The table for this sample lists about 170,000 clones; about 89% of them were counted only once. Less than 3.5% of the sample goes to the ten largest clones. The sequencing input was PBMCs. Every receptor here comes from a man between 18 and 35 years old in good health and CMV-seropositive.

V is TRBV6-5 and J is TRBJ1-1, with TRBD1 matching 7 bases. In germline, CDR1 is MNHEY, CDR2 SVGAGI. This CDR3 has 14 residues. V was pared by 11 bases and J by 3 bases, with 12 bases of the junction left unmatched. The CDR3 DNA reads TGTGCCTCCAGGGCCCCACAGGGGTACACTGAAGCTTTCTTT. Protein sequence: CASRAPQGYTEAFF.

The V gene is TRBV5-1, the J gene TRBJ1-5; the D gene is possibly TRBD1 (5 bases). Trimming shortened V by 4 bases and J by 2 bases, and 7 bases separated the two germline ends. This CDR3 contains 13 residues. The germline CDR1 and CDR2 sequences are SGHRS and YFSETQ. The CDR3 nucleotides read TGCGCCAGCAGCCGGGGGGGCAATCAGCCCCAGCATTTT. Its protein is CASSRGGNQPQHF.

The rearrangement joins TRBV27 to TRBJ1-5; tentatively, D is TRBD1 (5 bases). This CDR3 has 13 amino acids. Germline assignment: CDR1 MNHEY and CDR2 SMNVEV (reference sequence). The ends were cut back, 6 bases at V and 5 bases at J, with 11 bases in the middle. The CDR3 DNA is TGTGCCAGCAGGACAGCTACCGATCAGCCCCAGCATTTT. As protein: CASRTATDQPQHF.

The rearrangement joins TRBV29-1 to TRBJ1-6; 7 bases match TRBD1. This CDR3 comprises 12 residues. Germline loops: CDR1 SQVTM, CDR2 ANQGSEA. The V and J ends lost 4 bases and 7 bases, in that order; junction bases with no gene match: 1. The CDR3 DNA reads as TGCAGCGTTGGGGACAGCAATTCACCCCTCCACTTT. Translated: CSVGDSNSPLHF.

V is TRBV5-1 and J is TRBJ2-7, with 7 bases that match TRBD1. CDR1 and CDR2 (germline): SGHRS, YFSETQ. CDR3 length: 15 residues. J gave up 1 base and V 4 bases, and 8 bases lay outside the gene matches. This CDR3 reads CASSTGQVPSYEQYF. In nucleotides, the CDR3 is TGCGCCAGCAGCACTGGACAGGTACCATCCTACGAGCAGTACTTC.

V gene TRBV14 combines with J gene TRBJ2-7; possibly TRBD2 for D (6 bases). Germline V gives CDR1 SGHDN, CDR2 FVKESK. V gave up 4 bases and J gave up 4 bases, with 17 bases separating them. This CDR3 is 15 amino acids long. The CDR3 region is CASSLGTPLRYEQYF. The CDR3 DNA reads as TGTGCCAGCAGCCTTGGGACTCCCCTAAGGTACGAGCAGTACTTC. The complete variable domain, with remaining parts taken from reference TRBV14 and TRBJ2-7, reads EAGVTQFPSHSVIEKGQTVTLRCDPISGHDNLYWYRRVMGKEIKFLLHFVKESKQDESGMPNNRFLAERTGGTYSTLKVQPAELEDSGVYFCASSLGTPLRYEQYFGPGTRLTVT.

The CDR3 protein is CASSDRGTDEQYF. Here the CDR3 DNA reads TGTGCCAGCAGTGACAGGGGGACCGACGAGCAGTACTTC. The rearrangement uses TRBV11-3 and TRBJ2-7; 9 bases align to TRBD1. The CDR3 length is 13 residues. Germline V gene data show CDR1 as SGHNT and CDR2 as YENEEA. V gave up 6 bases and J gave up 5 bases; unmatched junction bases: 5.

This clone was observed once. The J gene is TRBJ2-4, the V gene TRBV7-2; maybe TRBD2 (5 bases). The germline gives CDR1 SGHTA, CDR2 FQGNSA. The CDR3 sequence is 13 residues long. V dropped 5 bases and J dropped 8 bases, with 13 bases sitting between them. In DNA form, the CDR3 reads TGTGCCAGCAGCGCCCCCGGGGATGACATTCAGTACTTC. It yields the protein CASSAPGDDIQYF.

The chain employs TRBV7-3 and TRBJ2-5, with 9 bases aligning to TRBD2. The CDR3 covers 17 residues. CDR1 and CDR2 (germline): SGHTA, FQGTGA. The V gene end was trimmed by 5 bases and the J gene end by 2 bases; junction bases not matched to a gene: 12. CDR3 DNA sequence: TGTGCCAGCAGCCCATCACCACTAGCGGGTCTTCAAGAGACCCAGTACTTC. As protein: CASSPSPLAGLQETQYF.

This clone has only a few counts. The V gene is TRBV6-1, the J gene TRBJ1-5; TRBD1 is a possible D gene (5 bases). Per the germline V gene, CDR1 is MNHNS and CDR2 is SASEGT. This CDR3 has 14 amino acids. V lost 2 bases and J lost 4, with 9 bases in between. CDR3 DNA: TGTGCCAGCAGTGAAACCCGGACAAATCAGCCCCAGCATTTT. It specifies CASSETRTNQPQHF.

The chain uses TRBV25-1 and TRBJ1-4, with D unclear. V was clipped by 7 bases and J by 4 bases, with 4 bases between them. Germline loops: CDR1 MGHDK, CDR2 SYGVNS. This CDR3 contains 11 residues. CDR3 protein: CASTGNEKLFF. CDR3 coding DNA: TGTGCCAGCACGGGTAATGAAAAACTGTTTTTT.

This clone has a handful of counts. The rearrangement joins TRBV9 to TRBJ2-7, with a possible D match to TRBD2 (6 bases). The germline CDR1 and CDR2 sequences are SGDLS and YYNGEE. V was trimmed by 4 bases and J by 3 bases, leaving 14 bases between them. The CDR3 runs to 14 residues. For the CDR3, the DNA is TGTGCCAGCAGCCCCTCCGGGACTTTCTACGAGCAGTACTTC. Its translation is CASSPSGTFYEQYF.

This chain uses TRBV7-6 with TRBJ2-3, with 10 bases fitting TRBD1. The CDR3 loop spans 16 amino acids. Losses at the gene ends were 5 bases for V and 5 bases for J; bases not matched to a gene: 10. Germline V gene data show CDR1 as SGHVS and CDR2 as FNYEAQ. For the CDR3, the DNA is TGTGCCAGCAGCCCGTCGACAGGGGGCCTTGGAGATACGCAGTATTTT. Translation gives CASSPSTGGLGDTQYF.

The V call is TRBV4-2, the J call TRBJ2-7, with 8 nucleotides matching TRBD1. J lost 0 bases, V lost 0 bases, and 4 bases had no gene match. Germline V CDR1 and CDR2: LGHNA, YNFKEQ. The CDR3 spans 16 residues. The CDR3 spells CASSQDSGTGSYEQYF. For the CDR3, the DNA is TGTGCCAGCAGCCAAGATTCCGGGACAGGCTCCTACGAGCAGTACTTC.

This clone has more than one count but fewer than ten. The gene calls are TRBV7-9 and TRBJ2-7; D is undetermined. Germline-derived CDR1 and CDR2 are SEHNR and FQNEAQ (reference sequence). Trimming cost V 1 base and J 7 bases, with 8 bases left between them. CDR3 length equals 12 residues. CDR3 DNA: TGTGCCAGCAGCTTAGACAGCCCTGAGCAGTACTTC. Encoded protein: CASSLDSPEQYF.

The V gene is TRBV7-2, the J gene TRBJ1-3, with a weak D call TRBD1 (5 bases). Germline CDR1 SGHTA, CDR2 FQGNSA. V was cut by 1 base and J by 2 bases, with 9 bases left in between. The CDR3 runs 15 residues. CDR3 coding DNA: TGTGCCAGCAGCTTAGTTTCAGGGACTGGAAACACCATATATTTT. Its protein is CASSLVSGTGNTIYF.

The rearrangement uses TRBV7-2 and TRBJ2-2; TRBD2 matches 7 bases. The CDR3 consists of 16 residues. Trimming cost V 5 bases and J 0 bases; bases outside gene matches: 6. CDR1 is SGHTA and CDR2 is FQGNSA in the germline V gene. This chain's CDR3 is CASSRITSANTGELFF. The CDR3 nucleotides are TGTGCCAGCAGCCGTATAACTAGCGCGAACACCGGGGAGCTGTTTTTT.

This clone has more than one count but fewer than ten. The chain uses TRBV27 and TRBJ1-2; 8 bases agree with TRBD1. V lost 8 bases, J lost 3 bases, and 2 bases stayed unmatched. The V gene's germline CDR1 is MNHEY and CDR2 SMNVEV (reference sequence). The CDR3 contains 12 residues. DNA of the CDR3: TGTGCCAGCCTGGACAGGGACTATGGCTACACCTTC. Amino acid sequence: CASLDRDYGYTF.

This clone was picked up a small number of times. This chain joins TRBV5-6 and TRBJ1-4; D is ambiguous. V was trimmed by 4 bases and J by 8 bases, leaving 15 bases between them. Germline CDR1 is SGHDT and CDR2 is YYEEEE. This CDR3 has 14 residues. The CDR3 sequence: CASSPKYGAEKLFF. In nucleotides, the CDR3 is TGTGCCAGCAGCCCGAAGTATGGAGCGGAAAAACTGTTTTTT.

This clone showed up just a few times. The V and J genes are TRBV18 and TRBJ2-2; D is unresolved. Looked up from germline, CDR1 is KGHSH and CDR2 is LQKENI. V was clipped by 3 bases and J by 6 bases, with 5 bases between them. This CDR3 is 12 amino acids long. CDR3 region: CASSPAAGELFF. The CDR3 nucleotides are TGTGCCAGCTCACCCGCGGCCGGGGAGCTGTTTTTT.

The CDR3 spells CAISSTGGNNEKLFF. The CDR3 DNA follows: TGTGCCATCAGTTCCACTGGGGGGAATAATGAAAAACTGTTTTTT. The chain couples TRBV10-3 to TRBJ1-4, with a tentative D call TRBD1 (5 bases). The V gene lost 5 bases and the J gene lost 4 bases, with 14 bases spanning the gap. The V gene's germline CDR1 is ENHRY and CDR2 SYGVKD. The CDR3 runs to 15 residues.

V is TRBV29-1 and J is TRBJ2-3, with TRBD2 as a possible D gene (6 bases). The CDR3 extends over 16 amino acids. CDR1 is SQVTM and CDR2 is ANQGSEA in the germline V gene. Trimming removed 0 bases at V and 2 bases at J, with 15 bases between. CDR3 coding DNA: TGCAGCGTTGAAGATCGGGAGCGGGCGAACACAGATACGCAGTATTTT. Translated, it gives CSVEDRERANTDTQYF.

The CDR3 DNA reads as TGCGCCAGCACGGGGACAGGGGGCCACGAGCAGTACTTC. Translating it yields CASTGTGGHEQYF. V usage is TRBV5-1 and J usage is TRBJ2-7; 12 nucleotides align to TRBD1. CDR3 length: 13 residues. The V segment lost 6 bases and the J segment 5 bases; nucleotides outside the gene matches: 3. Per germline, CDR1 SGHRS and CDR2 YFSETQ. Filled out from reference TRBV5-1 and TRBJ2-7, the complete variable domain reads KAGVTQTPRYLIKTRGQQVTLSCSPISGHRSVSWYQQTPGQGLQFLFEYFSETQRNKGNFPGRFSGRQFSNSRSEMNVSTLELGDSALYLCASTGTGGHEQYFGPGTRLTVT.

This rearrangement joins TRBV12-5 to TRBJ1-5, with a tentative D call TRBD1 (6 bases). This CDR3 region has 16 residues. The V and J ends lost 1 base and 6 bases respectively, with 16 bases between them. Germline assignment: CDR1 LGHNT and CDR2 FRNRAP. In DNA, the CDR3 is TGTGCTAGTGGTTTGGGGAATCAGGGGATTGGTCAGCCCCAGCATTTT. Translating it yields CASGLGNQGIGQPQHF.

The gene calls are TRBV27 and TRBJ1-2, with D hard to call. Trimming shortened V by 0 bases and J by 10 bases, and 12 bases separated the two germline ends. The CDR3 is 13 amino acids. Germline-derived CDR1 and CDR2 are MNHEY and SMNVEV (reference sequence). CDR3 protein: CASSLSVVSDYTF. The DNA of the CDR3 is TGTGCCAGCAGTTTATCGGTGGTTAGTGACTACACCTTC.

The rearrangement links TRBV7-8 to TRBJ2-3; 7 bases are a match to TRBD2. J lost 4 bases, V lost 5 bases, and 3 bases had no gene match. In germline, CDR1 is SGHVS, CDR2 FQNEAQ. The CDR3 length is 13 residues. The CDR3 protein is CASSLRGADTQYF. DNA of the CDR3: TGTGCCAGCAGCCTTCGGGGGGCAGATACGCAGTATTTT.

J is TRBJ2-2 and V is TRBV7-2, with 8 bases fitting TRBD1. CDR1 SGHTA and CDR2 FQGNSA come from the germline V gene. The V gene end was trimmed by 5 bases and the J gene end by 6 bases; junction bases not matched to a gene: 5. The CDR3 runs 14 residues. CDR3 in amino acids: CASSHTQGAGELFF. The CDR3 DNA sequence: TGTGCCAGCAGCCATACACAGGGGGCCGGGGAGCTGTTTTTT.

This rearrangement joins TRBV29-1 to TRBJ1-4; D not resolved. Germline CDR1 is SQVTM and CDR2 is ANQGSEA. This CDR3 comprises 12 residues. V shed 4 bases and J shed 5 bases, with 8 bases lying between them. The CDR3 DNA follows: TGCAGCGTTGGTTCCGGGAATGAAAAACTGTTTTTT. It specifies CSVGSGNEKLFF.